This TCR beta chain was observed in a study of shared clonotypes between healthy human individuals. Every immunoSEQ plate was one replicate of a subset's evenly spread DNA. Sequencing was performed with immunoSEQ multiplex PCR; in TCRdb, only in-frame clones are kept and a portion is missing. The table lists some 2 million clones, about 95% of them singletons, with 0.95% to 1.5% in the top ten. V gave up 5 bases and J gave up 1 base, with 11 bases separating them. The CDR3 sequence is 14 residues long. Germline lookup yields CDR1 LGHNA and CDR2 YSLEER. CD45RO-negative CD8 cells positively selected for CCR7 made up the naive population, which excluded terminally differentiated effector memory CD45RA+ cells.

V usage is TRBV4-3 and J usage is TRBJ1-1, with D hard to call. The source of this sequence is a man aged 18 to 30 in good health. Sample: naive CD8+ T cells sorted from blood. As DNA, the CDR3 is TGCGCCAGCAGCGCGGAATTTGGGAACACTGAAGCTTTCTTT. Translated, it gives CASSAEFGNTEAFF.